The rows below give T cell receptor beta chains drawn from one sample of a study of shared clonotypes between healthy human individuals. Repertoires were generated with immunoSEQ multiplex PCR, while TCRdb's copy carries only in-frame clones and drops some. The data show nearly 1 million clones, with about three quarters seen just once and around 1.4% held by the top ten. The sequenced material came from memory CD4+ T cells sorted from blood. The receptors were gathered from a man younger than 35 in good health. Each CDR3 is given with its conserved first and last residue. D genes are given only for firm matches. The size of a clone is reported for some rows only, either as once, few or many, or as a class for expanded clones.

j_gene	abundance	d_gene	v_gene	CDR3aa	CDR3nt
TRBJ2-1	NA	TRBD1	TRBV7-9	CASSLRPYRGSSYNEQFF	TGTGCCAGCAGCTTAAGGCCCTACAGGGGGAGCTCCTACAATGAGCAGTTCTTC
TRBJ1-2	NA	NA	TRBV10-2	CASSENAGSNYGYTF	TGCGCCAGCAGTGAGAACGCAGGGAGTAACTATGGCTACACCTTC
TRBJ2-2	many	TRBD2	TRBV5-1	CASSLSGNTNTGELFF	TGCGCCAGCAGCTTGAGCGGGAACACGAACACCGGGGAGCTGTTTTTT
TRBJ1-5	NA	NA	TRBV9	CASSVRDGVGQPQHF	TGTGCCAGCAGCGTGAGAGATGGGGTAGGTCAGCCCCAGCATTTT
TRBJ2-2	NA	TRBD2	TRBV2	CASSEIGLAGTGELFF	TGTGCCAGCAGTGAGATCGGACTAGCGGGTACCGGGGAGCTGTTTTTT
TRBJ2-7	few	NA	TRBV5-4	CASSLGPPSYEQYF	TGTGCCAGCAGCTTGGGTCCTCCCTCCTACGAGCAGTACTTC
TRBJ1-3	NA	TRBD1	TRBV19	CASTHPGTAGNTIYF	TGTGCCAGTACCCATCCCGGGACAGCTGGAAACACCATATATTTT
TRBJ2-7	NA	NA	TRBV5-1	CASSGMQTGLSYEQYF	TGCGCCAGCAGCGGGATGCAGACAGGTCTCTCCTACGAGCAGTACTTC
TRBJ1-5	NA	NA	TRBV10-3	CAISDLGQPQHF	TGTGCCATCAGTGACCTCGGTCAGCCCCAGCATTTT
TRBJ1-1	few	TRBD1	TRBV6-1	CASKGQGVVEAFF	TGTGCCAGCAAAGGACAGGGTGTTGTTGAAGCTTTCTTT
TRBJ2-1	few	TRBD2	TRBV11-2	CASSFNRGGWNEQFF	TGTGCCAGCAGCTTCAATCGGGGGGGCTGGAATGAGCAGTTCTTC
TRBJ2-7	NA	NA	TRBV5-1	CASSPGGLGNRYEQYF	TGCGCCAGCAGCCCCGGCGGGCTGGGGAATAGGTACGAGCAGTACTTC